This entry lists 4 T cell receptor beta chains sequenced from one sample in a study of blood T cell repertoires in COVID-19. Method: immunoSEQ multiplex PCR; TCRdb's copy keeps in-frame clones and lacks some. The data show some 300,000 clones, 90% seen once. The source material was PBMCs or T cells enriched from blood (not recorded which). These receptors were taken from a woman in her thirties who had been exposed to COVID-19.

This chain joins TRBV3-1 (or the pseudogene TRBV3-2) and TRBJ2-1, with 9 nucleotides matching TRBD2. V was clipped by 0 bases and J by 6 bases; unmatched bases: 6. From germline, CDR1 is LGHDT and CDR2 YNNKEL (reference sequence). The CDR3 runs to 16 residues. CDR3 residues: CASSQDPAGGPNEQFF. The CDR3 DNA reads as TGTGCCAGCAGCCAAGATCCCGCGGGGGGGCCCAATGAGCAGTTCTTC.

This clone was found once. This chain links TRBV5-8 with TRBJ2-7, with 7 positions matching TRBD2. Germline CDR1 reads SGHTS; CDR2 reads YDEGEE. V lost 0 bases to trimming and J lost 3 bases; unmatched junction nucleotides: 6. This CDR3 is built from 15 residues. The CDR3 DNA is TGTGCCAGCAGCTTGGCTAGCGGTAGTATCTACGAGCAGTACTTC. Translation: CASSLASGSIYEQYF.

The CDR3, as DNA: TGCGCCAGCCGGTCGTCAGGGGCTCGAAACATTCAGTACTTC. Protein: CASRSSGARNIQYF. The V and J genes are TRBV5-1 and TRBJ2-4; possible D gene TRBD1, 6 bases. Germline CDR1 reads SGHRS; CDR2 reads YFSETQ. Trimming removed 7 bases from V and 6 bases from J, with 17 bases in between. The CDR3 runs to 14 residues.

This chain links TRBV7-9 with TRBJ1-6; D gene uncertain. The CDR3 spans 15 residues. CDR1 is SEHNR, CDR2 FQNEAQ, per germline (reference sequence). V was pared by 4 bases and J by 7 bases, with 14 bases between. The chain's CDR3 is CASSSSGGRNSPLHF. For the CDR3, the DNA is TGTGCCAGCAGCTCCTCCGGAGGGAGGAATTCACCCCTCCACTTT.